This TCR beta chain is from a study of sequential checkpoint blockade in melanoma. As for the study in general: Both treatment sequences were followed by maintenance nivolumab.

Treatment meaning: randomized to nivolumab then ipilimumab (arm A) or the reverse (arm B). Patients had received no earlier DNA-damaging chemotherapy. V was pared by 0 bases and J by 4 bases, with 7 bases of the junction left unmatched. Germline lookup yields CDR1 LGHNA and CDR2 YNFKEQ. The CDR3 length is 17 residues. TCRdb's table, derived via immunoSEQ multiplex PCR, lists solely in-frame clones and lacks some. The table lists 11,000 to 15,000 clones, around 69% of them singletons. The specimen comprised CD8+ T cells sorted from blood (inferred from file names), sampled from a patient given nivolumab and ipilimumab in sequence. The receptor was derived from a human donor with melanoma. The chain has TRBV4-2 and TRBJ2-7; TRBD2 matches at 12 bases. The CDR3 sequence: CASSQDETTSGGYEQYF. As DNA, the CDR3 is TGTGCCAGCAGCCAAGATGAAACCACTAGCGGGGGGTACGAGCAGTACTTC.